Below, 25 T cell receptor beta chains from the same sample are listed, as sequenced in a study of cytomegalovirus exposure and HLA in healthy donors (dated by TCRdb to 2016 to 2017). Library creation used the immunoSEQ multiplex PCR assay. TCRdb provides this immuneACCESS table in a form limited to in-frame rearrangements. Some clones are lacking; in checked studies, under half of them reflect an unresolved V gene, and why the rest are absent is not known. The table for this sample lists over 150,000 clones; 65% to 90% of them were counted only once. Around 15% of the sample is held by the ten biggest clonotypes. The sample taken for sequencing was PBMCs. The source of these receptors is a woman aged 25 to 45 in good health and CMV-seropositive.

This clone was counted a single time. Written as DNA, the CDR3 is TGTGCCAGCAGTTTATGGACAGACGGGCCGCGGACCCAGTACTTC. Its protein product is CASSLWTDGPRTQYF. The chain is built from TRBV27 and TRBJ2-5, with a possible D match to TRBD1 (6 bases). The CDR3 spans 15 residues. In germline, CDR1 is MNHEY, CDR2 SMNVEV (reference sequence). Trimming took 1 base from V and 7 from J, leaving 16 bases between them.

This chain connects TRBV5-1 to TRBJ1-1, with D perhaps TRBD1 (5 bases). Trimming cost V 2 bases and J 8 bases, with 16 bases left between them. From germline, CDR1 is SGHRS and CDR2 YFSETQ. This CDR3 has 14 amino acids. CDR3 bases: TGCGCCAGCAGCTTCTATGTGGGGGGTGACGAAGCTTTCTTT. Translation gives CASSFYVGGDEAFF.

V usage is TRBV20-1 and J usage is TRBJ1-3, with no clear D. The CDR3 runs to 11 residues. Germline lookup yields CDR1 DFQATT and CDR2 SNEGSKA (reference sequence). With 3 bases removed from V and 6 bases from J, the gap between germline ends came to 6 bases. The CDR3 nucleotides are TGCAGTGCTAGTTTATCAAACACCATATATTTT. This encodes CSASLSNTIYF.

This chain links TRBV5-1 with TRBJ2-3; 15 nucleotides match TRBD2. The V gene's germline CDR1 is SGHRS and CDR2 YFSETQ. This CDR3 region has 19 residues. V lost 5 bases, J lost 0 bases, and 10 bases stayed unmatched. Written as DNA, the CDR3 is TGCGCCAGCAGTTGGGGGACTAGCGGGAGGTCCCAGAGCACAGATACGCAGTATTTT. Amino acids: CASSWGTSGRSQSTDTQYF.

The chain combines TRBV11-2 with TRBJ1-2; D not certain. Trimming stripped 2 bases from V and 2 bases from J, with 6 bases between. The V gene's germline CDR1 is SGHAT and CDR2 FQNNGV. The CDR3 is made up of 13 amino acids. This chain's CDR3 is CASSLQANYGYTF. In nucleotides, the CDR3 is TGTGCCAGCAGCTTACAAGCGAACTATGGCTACACCTTC.

V is TRBV4-2 and J is TRBJ1-1; D remains ambiguous. The ends were cut back, 1 base at V and 1 base at J, with 7 bases in the middle. The germline CDR1 and CDR2 sequences are LGHNA and YNFKEQ. The CDR3 length is 14 residues. The CDR3 DNA is TGTGCCAGCAGCCAAGTAGGAGGGAACACTGAAGCTTTCTTT. Translation: CASSQVGGNTEAFF.

This chain joins TRBV19 and TRBJ1-5; unclear D gene. The CDR3 loop spans 15 amino acids. Per the germline V gene, CDR1 is LNHDA and CDR2 is SQIVND (reference sequence). With 6 bases removed from V and 3 bases from J, the gap between germline ends came to 15 bases. This chain's CDR3 is CASSHISGSNQPQHF. The CDR3 DNA follows: TGTGCCAGTAGCCACATATCAGGCTCCAATCAGCCCCAGCATTTT.

This clone was seen a handful of times. CDR3 in amino acids: CASSELVRDRDLYGYTF. CDR3 DNA: TGTGCCAGCAGTGAATTAGTACGGGACAGGGATCTCTATGGCTACACCTTC. J is TRBJ1-2 and V is TRBV6-1, with 9 bases matching TRBD1. This CDR3 is built from 17 residues. Trimming at V came to 2 bases and at J to 4 bases, leaving 11 bases not matched to a gene. Germline values: CDR1 MNHNS, CDR2 SASEGT.

In its sample, this clone ranks as medium-sized. This chain connects TRBV10-3 to TRBJ2-7; TRBD1 aligns across 8 bases. The CDR3 extends over 14 amino acids. J gave up 6 bases and V 3 bases, and 7 bases lay outside the gene matches. From germline, CDR1 is ENHRY and CDR2 SYGVKD. CDR3 nucleotide sequence: TGTGCCATCAGTGATCCCGGGACAGGCTCCGAGCAGTACTTC. This translates into CAISDPGTGSEQYF.

The chain carries TRBV29-1 and TRBJ1-1; 7 bases agree with TRBD1. V gave up 3 bases and J gave up 1 base; unmatched junction bases: 5. CDR1 SQVTM and CDR2 ANQGSEA come from the germline V gene. This CDR3 has 14 amino acids. CDR3 amino acids: CSVDKGATNTEAFF. CDR3 nucleotides: TGCAGCGTTGACAAGGGGGCAACGAACACTGAAGCTTTCTTT.

The chain combines TRBV6-5 with TRBJ1-5; D not resolved. CDR1 is MNHEY, CDR2 SVGAGI, per germline. There are 13 residues in the CDR3. Trimming stripped 0 bases from V and 3 bases from J, with 3 bases between. The CDR3 coding sequence is TGTGCCAGCAGTTACTCCATCAATCAGCCCCAGCATTTT. Translating gives CASSYSINQPQHF.

This rearrangement joins TRBV5-1 to TRBJ2-7; 7 positions agree with TRBD2. J was trimmed by 4 bases and V by 0 bases; bases with no gene match: 13. Per the germline V gene, CDR1 is SGHRS and CDR2 is YFSETQ. The CDR3 loop spans 17 amino acids. The CDR3 loop reads CASSLDVPQTSFYEQYF. Here the CDR3 DNA reads TGCGCCAGCAGCTTGGACGTCCCGCAGACTAGCTTTTACGAGCAGTACTTC. Together with reference TRBV5-1 and TRBJ2-7, the CDR3 gives the full variable domain: KAGVTQTPRYLIKTRGQQVTLSCSPISGHRSVSWYQQTPGQGLQFLFEYFSETQRNKGNFPGRFSGRQFSNSRSEMNVSTLELGDSALYLCASSLDVPQTSFYEQYFGPGTRLTVT.

The chain combines TRBV28 with TRBJ1-1; D not certain. CDR1 is MDHEN and CDR2 is SYDVKM in the germline V gene. The CDR3 is 14 residues long. Trimming took 6 bases from V and 1 from J, leaving 12 bases between them. Here the CDR3 reads CASRHPARNTEAFF. Written as DNA, the CDR3 is TGTGCCAGCAGGCACCCCGCTAGGAACACTGAAGCTTTCTTT. Filled out from reference TRBV28 and TRBJ1-1, the complete variable domain reads DVKVTQSSRYLVKRTGEKVFLECVQDMDHENMFWYRQDPGLGLRLIYFSYDVKMKEKGDIPEGYSVSREKKERFSLILESASTNQTSMYLCASRHPARNTEAFFGQGTRLTVV.

The chain uses TRBV9 and TRBJ2-3; TRBD2 might be the D (5 bases). This CDR3 has 18 residues. Trimming left V 4 bases short and J 4 bases short, with 25 bases between. Germline lookup yields CDR1 SGDLS and CDR2 YYNGEE. The CDR3 sequence: CASSHAEGMRFRADTQYF. The CDR3 coding sequence is TGTGCCAGCAGCCACGCTGAGGGAATGAGGTTTAGGGCAGATACGCAGTATTTT.

Regarding this clone: The junction and the germline gene differ at one end; a read error may be behind it. The rearrangement joins TRBV4-1 to TRBJ1-5; 7 bases match TRBD1. The CDR3 is made up of 16 amino acids. The germline V gene has CDR1 MGHRA and CDR2 YSYEKL. As DNA, the CDR3 is TGCGCCAGCAGTCAAGCTGAAGACAGGGTACCTCAGCCCCAGCATTTT. Protein sequence: CASSQAEDRVPQPQHF.

This sequence joins TRBV6-6 and TRBJ2-1; 9 nucleotides agree with TRBD1. Germline CDR1 is MNHNY and CDR2 is SVGAGI (reference sequence). This CDR3 is 15 amino acids long. V trimming: 6 bases; J trimming: 9 bases; junction bases outside the gene matches: 12. The CDR3 sequence is CASRPRDRAIGEQFF. The CDR3 region has the DNA TGTGCCAGCAGGCCCCGGGACAGGGCCATCGGTGAGCAGTTCTTC.

The chain is built from TRBV6-5 and TRBJ1-1, with D unclear. CDR3 size: 11 residues. The germline V and J ends were trimmed by 8 bases and 4 bases, with 8 bases remaining between them. Germline-derived CDR1 and CDR2 are MNHEY and SVGAGI. CDR3 amino acids: CASYQFTEAFF. The CDR3 nucleotides are TGTGCCAGCTACCAGTTCACTGAAGCTTTCTTT.

The chain joins TRBV5-8 to TRBJ2-3; TRBD2 might be the D (5 bases). The CDR3 totals 11 residues. Trimming removed 7 bases at V and 13 bases at J, with 16 bases between. CDR1 is SGHTS and CDR2 is YDEGEE in the germline V gene. The CDR3 sequence: CASGVTHGEYF. The CDR3 DNA reads TGTGCCAGCGGGGTAACACACGGGGAGTATTTT.

The chain is built from TRBV6-4 and TRBJ2-5; TRBD2 might be the D (5 bases). Germline CDR1 is MRHNA and CDR2 is SNTAGT. The CDR3 spans 13 residues. Trimming took 4 bases from V and 4 from J, leaving 10 bases between them. CDR3 amino acids: CASSANSGETQYF. The CDR3, as DNA: TGTGCCAGCAGTGCTAACAGCGGAGAGACCCAGTACTTC.

This clone has more than one count but fewer than ten. The genes are TRBV2 and TRBJ2-1, with 10 positions matching TRBD2. With 9 bases clipped from V and 8 bases from J, the junction kept 7 bases outside the gene matches. The CDR3 covers 13 residues. Germline V gene data show CDR1 as SNHLY and CDR2 as FYNNEI. The CDR3 region has the DNA TGTGCCAGAGAACTAGCGGGACCGGATGAGCAGTTCTTC. It specifies CARELAGPDEQFF.

The chain carries TRBV5-4 and TRBJ2-3; 8 positions agree with TRBD2. The CDR3 runs 14 residues. V lost 4 bases and J lost 6; bases outside the gene matches: 7. The germline CDR1 and CDR2 sequences are SGHNT and YYREEE (reference sequence). The CDR3 reads CASSTGTRSDTQYF. CDR3 coding DNA: TGTGCCAGCAGCACCGGGACTAGAAGTGATACGCAGTATTTT.

The chain uses TRBV6-5 and TRBJ2-3, with D possibly TRBD1 on 5 matching bases. Germline-derived CDR1 and CDR2 are MNHEY and SVGAGI. This CDR3 has 13 residues. V lost 10 bases to trimming and J lost 2 bases, with 13 bases between them. The CDR3 nucleotides are TGTGCCATCATAGACAGTTACACAGATACGCAGTATTTT. Protein: CAIIDSYTDTQYF.

Worth noting for this clone: The junction and the germline gene differ at one end; a read error may be behind it. This chain connects TRBV7-7 to TRBJ2-1; TRBD1 is a possible D gene (6 bases). The CDR3 contains 13 residues. Germline values: CDR1 SSHAT, CDR2 FNYEAQ (reference sequence). Here the CDR3 reads CASSWGLGDEQFF. The CDR3 DNA reads as TGTGCTAGCAGCTGGGGGCTAGGGGATGAGCAGTTCTTC.

The rearrangement links TRBV7-2 to TRBJ2-7; unclear D gene. Germline V CDR1 and CDR2: SGHTA, FQGNSA. The CDR3 is 13 residues long. Trimming cost V 8 bases and J 2 bases, with 13 bases left between them. The CDR3 nucleotides read TGTGCCAGCGGAACAGTCCGTACCTACGAGCAGTACTTC. Protein sequence: CASGTVRTYEQYF. Filled out from reference TRBV7-2 and TRBJ2-7, the complete variable domain reads GAGVSQSPSNKVTEKGKDVELRCDPISGHTALYWYRQSLGQGLEFLIYFQGNSAPDKSGLPSDRFSAERTGGSVSTLTIQRTQQEDSAVYLCASGTVRTYEQYFGPGTRLTVT.

The V call is TRBV27, the J call TRBJ2-7, with TRBD2 matching 11 bases. J lost 5 bases, V lost 3 bases, and 0 bases had no gene match. Germline V gives CDR1 MNHEY, CDR2 SMNVEV (reference sequence). The CDR3 totals 13 residues. CDR3 sequence (DNA): TGTGCCAGCAGTTTGACTAGCGGGGACGAGCAGTACTTC. Its protein product is CASSLTSGDEQYF.